The present T cell receptor (beta chain) was sequenced within a study of CD8 T cells in ankylosing spondylitis. The CDR3 has 16 residues. The V gene's germline CDR1 is LNHNV and CDR2 YYDKDF (reference sequence). Trimming shortened V by 4 bases and J by 3 bases, and 16 bases separated the two germline ends. Ten or more counts support this clonotype. Antigen unknown. TCRdb re-called the 5' RACE reads through MiXCR, storing one row per CDR3 protein. The sample shows about 240,000 distinct CDR3 sequences, approximately 7.6% of them seen only once. General study findings and limits: Previous work reported some of these motif variants in the synovial fluid and blood of reactive arthritis. Disease-linked clones bore a CD8+ phenotype, appearing relatively rarely in peripheral blood.

The TCR comes from a female donor with ankylosing spondylitis or in good health (not recorded which). What was sequenced was blood, either unsorted or a sorted T cell fraction (not recorded which). This chain links TRBV15 with TRBJ1-5, with D possibly TRBD1 on 5 matching bases. CDR3 sequence reads: CATSKRSGQLNQPQHF. The CDR3 DNA is TGTGCCACCAGCAAGAGGTCGGGGCAGCTCAATCAGCCCCAGCATTTT.